This T cell receptor beta chain was captured by sequencing in a study of human T cells and chemical hapten exposure. Study results and limitations: Significantly greater numbers of large CDR3 similarity clusters came from expanded TCRs than from controls.

Per the original methods: Counting gave a median of roughly 100,000 TCRs per sample, with values ranging from 23,224 to 690,600. Via MiXCR, TCRdb re-called the RACE reads, giving one row per CDR3 protein. The V and J calls were not made by the authors but by TCRdb's processing. The table records fewer than 45,000 distinct CDR3 sequences, roughly 12% of them present only once. Time point meaning: pre-sensitization, week 0. The treatment was: therapeutic diphenylcyclopropenone sensitization with weekly scalp DPC. Before extraction, the whole blood was not fractionated, and total RNA was taken from it. The CDR3 is 16 residues long. The germline CDR1 and CDR2 sequences are KGHSH and LQKENI. J was trimmed by 4 bases and V by 3 bases; bases with no gene match: 6. This clonotype was counted at least ten times. Its antigen is unidentified.

The V call is TRBV18, the J call TRBJ2-4, with 10 bases aligning to TRBD1. This TCR came from a woman aged 40 to 50 with alopecia areata. Some clones in this sample may be carry-over from other donors' samples. Sequenced here: whole blood, sampled in connection with sensitization to the hapten diphenylcyclopropenone (DPC). The CDR3 is CASSPLSDRGKNIQYF. The CDR3, as DNA: TGTGCCAGCTCACCCCTTTCGGACAGGGGGAAAAACATTCAGTACTTC.